The next 10 T cell receptor beta chains were all read from a single sample in a study of blood T cell repertoires in COVID-19. Assay: immunoSEQ multiplex PCR; the TCRdb copy retains only in-frame clones and omits some. The repertoire holds some 430,000 clones, with about 90% as singletons. The sample taken for sequencing was PBMCs or T cells enriched from blood (not recorded which). These receptors were collected from a man aged 18 to 30 who had recovered from COVID-19.

The chain carries TRBV27 and TRBJ1-2, with no clear D. CDR1 is MNHEY, CDR2 SMNVEV, per germline (reference sequence). The CDR3 has 15 amino acids. Trimming cost V 6 bases and J 4 bases, with 18 bases left between them. The CDR3 bases are TGTGCCAGCAGCTCGGCTGGAGGGCCCTTCTATGGCTACACCTTC. Protein product: CASSSAGGPFYGYTF.

This clone was seen just once. The chain has TRBV7-2 and TRBJ2-7; 10 nucleotides line up with TRBD2. The germline CDR1 and CDR2 sequences are SGHTA and FQGNSA. CDR3 length: 15 amino acids. The junction had 2 bases not matched to a gene; V was cut back by 0 bases and J by 3 bases. The CDR3 protein is CASSLALAGFYEQYF. The CDR3 nucleotides are TGTGCCAGCAGCTTAGCACTAGCGGGATTCTACGAGCAGTACTTC.

The genes are TRBV4-1 and TRBJ1-2, with D unclear. Trimming removed 0 bases at V and 8 bases at J, with 10 bases between. The CDR3 covers 13 residues. The germline V gene encodes CDR1 MGHRA and CDR2 YSYEKL. CDR3 DNA sequence: TGCGCCAGCAGCCAAGATTCTATAAGAGGCTACACCTTC. Translating it yields CASSQDSIRGYTF.

This clone was seen just once. The V and J genes are TRBV10-3 and TRBJ1-2, with 9 positions matching TRBD1. The V gene's germline CDR1 is ENHRY and CDR2 SYGVKD. Trimming took 9 bases from V and 5 from J; bases not matched to a gene: 4. The CDR3 extends over 12 amino acids. The DNA of the CDR3 is TGTGCCATAACGGACAGGGGTTATGGCTACACCTTC. As protein: CAITDRGYGYTF.

This clone turned up a few times. The chain links TRBV18 to TRBJ2-7; 7 bases agree with TRBD1. Losses at the gene ends were 5 bases for V and 4 bases for J; bases not matched to a gene: 11. The germline gives CDR1 KGHSH, CDR2 LQKENI. This CDR3 is built from 15 residues. The CDR3 DNA is TGTGCCAGCTCATTAGGGACAGCGAGAGTTTACGAGCAGTACTTC. Its protein product is CASSLGTARVYEQYF.

This chain connects TRBV15 to TRBJ1-3, with D perhaps matching TRBD1 (5 bases). Germline CDR1 is LNHNV and CDR2 is YYDKDF (reference sequence). V dropped 1 base and J dropped 0 bases, with 7 bases sitting between them. The CDR3 length is 15 residues. The CDR3 coding sequence is TGTGCCACCAGCAGAGCAGGGTACTCTGGAAACACCATATATTTT. Its translation is CATSRAGYSGNTIYF.

V usage is TRBV20-1 and J usage is TRBJ1-5; D not certain. The CDR3 has 12 residues. V was pared by 3 bases and J by 4 bases, with 7 bases between. CDR1 is DFQATT and CDR2 is SNEGSKA in the germline V gene (reference sequence). The CDR3 DNA is TGCAGTGCTAGTTCGGAGAATCAGCCCCAGCATTTT. Protein product: CSASSENQPQHF.

This clone came up a few times. The CDR3 DNA sequence: TGTGCCAGCAGTTACCCCGCCGGGGTGAAGAACACTGAAGCTTTCTTT. Its translation: CASSYPAGVKNTEAFF. This rearrangement joins TRBV6-8 to TRBJ1-1; no definite D call. The CDR3 sequence is 16 residues long. The germline V gene encodes CDR1 MNHGY and CDR2 SAAAGT. Trimming pared 2 bases from V and 1 base from J, leaving 14 bases between.

The chain carries TRBV3-1 (or the pseudogene TRBV3-2) and TRBJ1-2, with 9 bases fitting TRBD1. The CDR3 has 15 residues. The germline gives CDR1 LGHDT, CDR2 YNNKEL (reference sequence). With 5 bases clipped from V and 7 bases from J, the junction kept 11 bases outside the gene matches. The CDR3 protein is CASSEGRDRAAGYTF. The CDR3 DNA is TGTGCCAGCAGCGAAGGGCGGGACAGGGCGGCTGGCTACACCTTC.

The chain couples TRBV9 to TRBJ2-7; D may be TRBD2 (6 bases). This CDR3 is 17 amino acids long. The ends were cut back, 3 bases at V and 4 bases at J, with 23 bases in the middle. Germline V CDR1 and CDR2: SGDLS, YYNGEE. CDR3 sequence: CASSGNERTILGYEQYF. CDR3 in DNA: TGTGCCAGCAGCGGAAACGAAAGGACTATCCTCGGGTACGAGCAGTACTTC.